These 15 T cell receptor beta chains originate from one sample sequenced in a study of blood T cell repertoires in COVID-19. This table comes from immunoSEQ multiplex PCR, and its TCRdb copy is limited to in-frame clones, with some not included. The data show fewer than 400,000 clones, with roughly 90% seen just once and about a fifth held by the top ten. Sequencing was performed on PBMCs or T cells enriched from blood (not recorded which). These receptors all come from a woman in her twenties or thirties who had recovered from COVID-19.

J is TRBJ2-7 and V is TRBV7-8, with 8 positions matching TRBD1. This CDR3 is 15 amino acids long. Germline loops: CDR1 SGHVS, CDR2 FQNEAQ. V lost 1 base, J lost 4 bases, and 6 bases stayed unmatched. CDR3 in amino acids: CASSLGRQGIYEQYF. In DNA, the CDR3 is TGTGCCAGCAGCTTAGGCCGACAGGGGATATACGAGCAGTACTTC.

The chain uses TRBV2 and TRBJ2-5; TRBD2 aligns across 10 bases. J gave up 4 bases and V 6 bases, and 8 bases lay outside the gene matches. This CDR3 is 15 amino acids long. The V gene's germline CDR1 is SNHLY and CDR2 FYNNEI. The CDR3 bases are TGTGCCAGCAGGAGTCTAGCGGGAGAGGGAGAGACCCAGTACTTC. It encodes CASRSLAGEGETQYF.

The CDR3: CASSQEGLRNEKLFF. The CDR3, as DNA: TGTGCCAGCAGCCAAGAGGGACTCAGGAATGAAAAACTGTTTTTT. V and J are TRBV4-2 and TRBJ1-4, with D possibly matching TRBD1 (5 bases). This CDR3 is 15 amino acids long. Germline CDR1 LGHNA, CDR2 YNFKEQ. Trimming shortened V by 0 bases and J by 5 bases, and 10 bases separated the two germline ends.

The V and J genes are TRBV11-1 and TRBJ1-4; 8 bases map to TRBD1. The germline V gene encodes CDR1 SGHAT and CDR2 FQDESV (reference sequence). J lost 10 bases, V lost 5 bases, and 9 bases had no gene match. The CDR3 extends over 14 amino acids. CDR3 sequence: CASSNDRGDGKLFF. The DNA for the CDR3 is TGTGCCAGCAGCAATGACAGGGGCGACGGAAAACTGTTTTTT. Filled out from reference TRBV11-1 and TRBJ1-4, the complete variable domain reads EAEVAQSPRYKITEKSQAVAFWCDPISGHATLYWYRQILGQGPELLVQFQDESVVDDSQLPKDRFSAERLKGVDSTLKIQPAELGDSAMYLCASSNDRGDGKLFFGSGTQLSVL.

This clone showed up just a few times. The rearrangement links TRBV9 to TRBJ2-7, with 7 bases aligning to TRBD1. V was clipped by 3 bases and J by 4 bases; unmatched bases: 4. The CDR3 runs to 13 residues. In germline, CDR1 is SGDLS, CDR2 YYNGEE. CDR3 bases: TGTGCCAGCAGCGCGAGACAGGGATACGAGCAGTACTTC. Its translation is CASSARQGYEQYF.

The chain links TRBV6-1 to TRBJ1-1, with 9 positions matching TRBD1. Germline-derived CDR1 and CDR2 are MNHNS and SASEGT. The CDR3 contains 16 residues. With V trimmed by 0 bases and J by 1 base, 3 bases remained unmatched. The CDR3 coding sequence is TGTGCCAGCAGTGAAGCCCGACAGGGGGGGAACACTGAAGCTTTCTTT. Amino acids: CASSEARQGGNTEAFF.

Written as DNA, the CDR3 is TGTGCCAGCAGGCCCTACCAAGCAACTAATGAAAAACTGTTTTTT. Its protein is CASRPYQATNEKLFF. The rearrangement uses TRBV2 and TRBJ1-4; D is unresolved. The CDR3 has 15 amino acids. Per germline, CDR1 SNHLY and CDR2 FYNNEI. V lost 6 bases, J lost 0 bases, and 11 bases lay in between.

The CDR3 is CASSGVYEQYF. In DNA form, the CDR3 reads TGTGCCAGCAGCGGGGTCTACGAGCAGTACTTC. V and J are TRBV28 and TRBJ2-7; tentatively, D is TRBD2 (5 bases). CDR1 and CDR2 from the germline V gene are MDHEN and SYDVKM. This CDR3 spans 11 amino acids. V dropped 6 bases and J dropped 3 bases, with 6 bases sitting between them.

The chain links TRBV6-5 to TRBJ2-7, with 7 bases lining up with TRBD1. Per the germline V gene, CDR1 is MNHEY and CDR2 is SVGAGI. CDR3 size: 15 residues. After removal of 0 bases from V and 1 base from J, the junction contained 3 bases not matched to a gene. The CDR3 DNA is TGTGCCAGCAGTTACTCAGGGACAGCATCCTACGAGCAGTACTTC. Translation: CASSYSGTASYEQYF.

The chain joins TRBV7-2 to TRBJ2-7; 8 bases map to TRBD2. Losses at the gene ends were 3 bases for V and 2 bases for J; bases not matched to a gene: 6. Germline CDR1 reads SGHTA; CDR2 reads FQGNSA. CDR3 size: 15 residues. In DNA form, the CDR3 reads TGTGCCAGCAGCTTCCAGGCGGGGGGCACCTACGAGCAGTACTTC. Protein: CASSFQAGGTYEQYF.

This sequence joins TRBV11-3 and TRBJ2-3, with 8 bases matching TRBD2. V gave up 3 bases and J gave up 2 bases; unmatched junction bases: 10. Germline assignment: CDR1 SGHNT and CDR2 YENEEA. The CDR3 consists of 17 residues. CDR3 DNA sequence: TGTGCCAGCAGCTTGGGTTGGCCGGGGGGGCTCACAGATACGCAGTATTTT. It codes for CASSLGWPGGLTDTQYF.

The CDR3 spells CASSVDLAGAPFF. CDR3 coding DNA: TGTGCCAGCAGCGTAGACCTGGCGGGGGCCCCGTTCTTC. J is TRBJ2-1 and V is TRBV9; D might be TRBD2 (7 bases). Trimming stripped 0 bases from V and 15 bases from J, with 16 bases between. This CDR3 has 13 residues. Germline V gene lookup returns CDR1 SGDLS and CDR2 YYNGEE.

For the CDR3, the DNA is TGTGCCAGCAGTTCCGCCGGGACAGGGATACAGCCCCAGCATTTT. This gives the protein CASSSAGTGIQPQHF. The chain couples TRBV28 to TRBJ1-5; 9 nucleotides agree with TRBD1. J gave up 7 bases and V 4 bases, and 8 bases lay outside the gene matches. This CDR3 is built from 15 residues. Looked up from germline, CDR1 is MDHEN and CDR2 is SYDVKM. The full variable domain, its missing parts supplied by reference TRBV28 and TRBJ1-5, is DVKVTQSSRYLVKRTGEKVFLECVQDMDHENMFWYRQDPGLGLRLIYFSYDVKMKEKGDIPEGYSVSREKKERFSLILESASTNQTSMYLCASSSAGTGIQPQHFGDGTRLSIL.

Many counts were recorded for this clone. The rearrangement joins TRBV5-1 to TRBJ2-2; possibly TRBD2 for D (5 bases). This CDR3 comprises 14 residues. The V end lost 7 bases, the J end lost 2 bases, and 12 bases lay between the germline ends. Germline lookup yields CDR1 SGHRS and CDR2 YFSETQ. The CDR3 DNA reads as TGCGCCAGCTACCGGACTTCTAACACCGGGGAGCTGTTTTTT. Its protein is CASYRTSNTGELFF.

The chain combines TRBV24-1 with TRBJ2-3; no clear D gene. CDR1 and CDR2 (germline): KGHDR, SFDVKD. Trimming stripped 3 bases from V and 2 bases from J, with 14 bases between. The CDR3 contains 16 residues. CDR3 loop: CATSDDTVSNTDTQYF. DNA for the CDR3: TGTGCCACCAGTGATGACACCGTCTCAAACACAGATACGCAGTATTTT.